The T cell receptor (beta chain) under discussion was sequenced for a study of vaccination effects on CD4 cells after COVID-19. Study outcomes and limitations: No early post-infection timepoints were available in the study, which also included few convalescent patients.

The assay was immunoSEQ multiplex PCR, and TCRdb's table has in-frame clones only and misses some. The sample includes roughly 25,000 clones, roughly 72% of them seen just once. With the ViraFEST assay, the study expanded antigen-specific CD4+ T cells using viral peptide pools, then sequenced them. After roughly 9 days in culture, the CD4+ T cells were isolated. Between March and December 2020, the person had a SARS-CoV-2 infection that PCR confirmed. This clone was seen a handful of times. Antigen specificity is unknown. The CDR3 is made up of 11 amino acids. In germline, CDR1 is GTSNPN, CDR2 SVGIG (reference sequence). Between the trimmed V and J ends, which lost 0 bases and 3 bases, there was a span of 3 bases.

V usage is TRBV30 and J usage is TRBJ2-7, with D hard to call. This receptor was obtained from a human donor who had a prior SARS-CoV-2 infection. Sequences were derived from CD4+ T cells from PBMCs cultured with SARS-CoV-2 spike peptides, sampled before COVID-19 vaccination. The CDR3 nucleotides are TGTGCCTGGAGTGTACTCTACGAGCAGTACTTC. Translating it yields CAWSVLYEQYF.